The sequence of this T cell receptor (beta chain) was determined in a study of OX40 agonist ivuxolimab in advanced cancers. The germline CDR1 and CDR2 sequences are SGDLS and YYNGEE. This CDR3 region has 15 residues. The junction had 6 bases not matched to a gene; V was cut back by 2 bases and J by 4 bases. Sequenced by immunoSEQ multiplex PCR; TCRdb stores in-frame clones only, minus some. The sample comprises more than 50,000 clones, approximately 81% of which are singletons, and under 4.5% rests with the top ten. The sequences come from CD4+ or CD8+ T cells sorted from blood, collected in a trial of the OX40 agonist ivuxolimab. This chain connects TRBV9 to TRBJ1-3; TRBD1 aligns across 7 bases. The clonotype comes from an adult with an advanced solid tumor such as melanoma, head and neck, liver or kidney cancer. The CDR3 loop reads CASSVRPGGGNTIYF. The DNA for the CDR3 is TGTGCCAGCAGCGTCCGCCCAGGGGGAGGAAACACCATATATTTT.